The source of this T cell receptor beta chain is a study of blood T cell repertoires in COVID-19. Study context: The United States, Italy and Spain provided the acute and convalescent COVID-19 samples. In each case, the material was cDNA or gDNA derived from T cells, B-cell-depleted T cells, or PBMCs.

V gave up 3 bases and J gave up 3 bases, with 11 bases separating them. This CDR3 comprises 13 residues. The V gene's germline CDR1 is SQVTM and CDR2 ANQGSEA. Authors' processing steps: Reference gene primer amplification yielded estimated nucleated cell counts. Method: immunoSEQ multiplex PCR; TCRdb's copy keeps in-frame clones and lacks some. V, J and clone size derive from that table, while D and trimming were established from the DNA sequence. The sample records hundreds of thousands of clones, around 85% being singletons. The receptor was derived from a man in his forties with acute or convalescent COVID-19. The chain recombines TRBV29-1 with TRBJ1-2; D ambiguous. Material for sequencing was peripheral blood. In DNA form, the CDR3 reads TGCAGCGTTGATAGGAGGTTGGACTATGGCTACACCTTC. It yields the protein CSVDRRLDYGYTF.